A selection of T cell receptor beta chains follows, all from one sample in a study of blood T cell repertoires in COVID-19. Profiled with immunoSEQ multiplex PCR; TCRdb holds only in-frame clones, not every one. Of some 190,000 clones detected, around 80% appear once; the ten largest clones hold roughly 12%. Sequenced sample: peripheral blood. The receptors shown here come from a woman aged 45-60 years with acute or convalescent COVID-19. CDR3s include the opening cysteine and the closing phenylalanine or tryptophan. The D gene is left open where the match is weak. The size field is filled for only some rows; it gives once, few, many or a size class.

>TRBJ1-3|TRBD1|few|TRBV20-1
TGCAGTGCTAGTGAGACAGGGGGCCCGAGCTCTGGAAACACCATATATTTT
CSASETGGPSSGNTIYF
>TRBJ2-2|NA|NA|TRBV2
TGTGCCAGCAGTTTTTCCGACAGATCGAACACCGGGGAGCTGTTTTTT
CASSFSDRSNTGELFF
>TRBJ1-3|NA|NA|TRBV6-5
TGTGCCAGCCTTAAAGGGGCAGGGAGAAACACCATATATTTT
CASLKGAGRNTIYF
>TRBJ2-2|TRBD2|NA|TRBV4-2
TGTGCCAGCAGCCCGATTGGCGGGGGGGCTCAGGCCGGGGAGCTGTTTTTT
CASSPIGGGAQAGELFF
>TRBJ2-2|NA|NA|TRBV6-1
TGTGCCAGCAGGACTCCAGCCCTAAACACCGGGGAGCTGTTTTTT
CASRTPALNTGELFF
>TRBJ2-7|NA|NA|TRBV28
TGTGCCAGCAGTCCCTCGGCGGGGTCCTACGAGCAGTACTTC
CASSPSAGSYEQYF
>TRBJ1-2|NA|NA|TRBV24-1
TGTGCCACCAGACAGACCGCAGCTAACTATGGCTACACCTTC
CATRQTAANYGYTF
>TRBJ1-1|NA|NA|TRBV19
TGTGCCAGTAGTATAGATAGCAGGAACACTGAAGCTTTCTTT
CASSIDSRNTEAFF
>TRBJ1-6|TRBD1|NA|TRBV30
TGTGCCTGGAGTGCCGGGACAGGGGGCTACTCACCCCTCCACTTT
CAWSAGTGGYSPLHF
>TRBJ2-3|NA|NA|TRBV27
TGTGCCAGCAGTTTAAGGCACGGGAAAGATACGCAGTATTTT
CASSLRHGKDTQYF
>TRBJ2-3|NA|NA|TRBV24-1
TGTGCCACCAGGGGGACTTCCACAGATACGCAGTATTTT
CATRGTSTDTQYF
>TRBJ2-1|TRBD1|NA|TRBV5-4
TGTGCCAGCAGCTTGATTGGGACAGGCTACAATGAGCAGTTCTTC
CASSLIGTGYNEQFF
>TRBJ2-1|TRBD1|NA|TRBV11-3
TGTGCCAGCAGCGTAGACAGGGCCAATGAGCAGTTCTTC
CASSVDRANEQFF
>TRBJ2-3|TRBD2|NA|TRBV4-1
TGCGCCAGCAGCCAAGATCAAAAGCGGGGGATCACAGATACGCAGTATTTT
CASSQDQKRGITDTQYF
>TRBJ2-7|TRBD1|once|TRBV5-1
TGCGCCAGCAGCTTAGAGACAGGGGCCTCACAAGAGCAGTACTTC
CASSLETGASQEQYF
>TRBJ1-4|TRBD1|NA|TRBV28
TGTGCCAGCAGTCAAAGGGACAGGGGAAGAACTAATGAAAAACTGTTTTTT
CASSQRDRGRTNEKLFF
>TRBJ1-5|TRBD1|NA|TRBV11-2
TGTGCCAGCAGCTCGGGACAGGGGAAAAATCAGCCCCAGCATTTT
CASSSGQGKNQPQHF
>TRBJ2-7|NA|NA|TRBV11-2
TGTGCCAGCAGCCTCATTATGGCCTCCCCCCTAAGGGGCTACGAGCAGTACTTC
CASSLIMASPLRGYEQYF
>TRBJ1-2|TRBD1|NA|TRBV28
TGTGCCAGCAGTTCACCGGGACAGAGGGCCCATTATGGCTACACCTTC
CASSSPGQRAHYGYTF